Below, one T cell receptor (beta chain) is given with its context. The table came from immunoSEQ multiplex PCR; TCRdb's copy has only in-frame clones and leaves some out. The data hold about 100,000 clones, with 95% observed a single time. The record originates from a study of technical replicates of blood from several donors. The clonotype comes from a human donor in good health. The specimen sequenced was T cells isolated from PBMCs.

CDR3 nucleotide sequence: TGTGCCAGCAGCTCTCCTACAGGGAACTATGGCTACACCTTC. Its protein is CASSSPTGNYGYTF. V usage is TRBV7-8 and J usage is TRBJ1-2, with D perhaps TRBD1 (6 bases). V dropped 4 bases and J dropped 2 bases, with 11 bases sitting between them. There are 14 residues in the CDR3. CDR1 is SGHVS and CDR2 is FQNEAQ in the germline V gene. The entire variable domain, with the rest obtained from reference TRBV7-8 and TRBJ1-2, is as follows: GAGVSQSPRYKVAKRGQDVALRCDPISGHVSLFWYQQALGQGPEFLTYFQNEAQLDKSGLPSDRFFAERPEGSVSTLKIQRTQQEDSAVYLCASSSPTGNYGYTFGSGTRLTVV.